This T cell receptor beta chain comes out of a study of shared clonotypes between healthy human individuals. Notes on the study in general: The generation probabilities recorded for non-shared clonotypes fell below those of clonotypes shared by all four donors.

A remark on this clone: Its antigen is not identified.

The method was immunoSEQ multiplex PCR; TCRdb's version includes in-frame clones alone and lacks a portion of them. The repertoire holds some 1,100,000 clones, with roughly 74% as singletons. This TCR came from a man between 18 and 35 years old in good health. Some clones in this sample may be carry-over from other donors' samples. Source material: memory CD4+ T cells from PBMCs. Subset reported: CD45RA-negative fraction.

CDR3 sequence (DNA): TGTGCCAGCAGTTTACCAGGGACAGCCCAAGAGACCCAGTACTTC. Protein sequence: CASSLPGTAQETQYF. The rearrangement joins TRBV28 to TRBJ2-5; 7 bases align to TRBD1. J gave up 1 base and V 2 bases, and 4 bases lay outside the gene matches. This CDR3 has 15 residues. CDR1 and CDR2 (germline): MDHEN, SYDVKM.